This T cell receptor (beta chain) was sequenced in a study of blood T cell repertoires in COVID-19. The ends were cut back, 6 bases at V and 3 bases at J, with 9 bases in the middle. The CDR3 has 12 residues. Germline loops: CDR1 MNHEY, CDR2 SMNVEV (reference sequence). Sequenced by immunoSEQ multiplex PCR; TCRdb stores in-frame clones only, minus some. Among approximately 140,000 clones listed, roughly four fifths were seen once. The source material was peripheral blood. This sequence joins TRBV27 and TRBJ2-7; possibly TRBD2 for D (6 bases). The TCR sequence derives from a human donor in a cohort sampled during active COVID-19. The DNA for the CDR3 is TGTGCCAGCAGCGGCGGGATCTACGAGCAGTACTTC. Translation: CASSGGIYEQYF.